Each of the 21 T cell receptor beta chains below was sequenced from the same sample in a study of OX40 agonist ivuxolimab in advanced cancers. Method: immunoSEQ multiplex PCR; TCRdb's copy keeps in-frame clones and lacks some. Among about 32,000 clones listed, roughly 89% were seen once. The material sequenced was CD4+ or CD8+ T cells sorted from blood, taken in a trial of the OX40 agonist ivuxolimab. All receptors come from an adult with an advanced solid tumor such as melanoma, head and neck, liver or kidney cancer.

J is TRBJ1-3 and V is TRBV7-9; D is perhaps TRBD1 (5 bases). The CDR3 totals 15 residues. From germline, CDR1 is SEHNR and CDR2 FQNEAQ (reference sequence). V was shortened by 7 bases and J by 0 bases, with 13 bases between the two germline ends. As DNA, the CDR3 is TGTGCCAGCACCTCGGGGGTCAGCTCTGGAAACACCATATATTTT. The encoded protein is CASTSGVSSGNTIYF.

The rearrangement uses TRBV18 and TRBJ2-7; weak D call: TRBD1 (6 bases). Germline CDR1 KGHSH, CDR2 LQKENI. There are 14 residues in the CDR3. The germline V and J ends were trimmed by 0 bases and 4 bases, with 10 bases remaining between them. The CDR3 reads CASSPPGQLYEQYF. The CDR3 DNA follows: TGTGCCAGCTCACCACCTGGACAGCTATACGAGCAGTACTTC.

This sequence joins TRBV4-1 and TRBJ2-7, with D maybe TRBD1 (5 bases). CDR1 MGHRA and CDR2 YSYEKL come from the germline V gene. The length of the CDR3 is 13 residues. Trimming removed 4 bases at V and 5 bases at J, with 12 bases between. This CDR3 is CASSLRTLHEQYF. CDR3 bases: TGCGCCAGCAGCCTCCGGACACTTCACGAGCAGTACTTC.

The chain carries TRBV4-3 and TRBJ2-7; no definite D call. Germline assignment: CDR1 LGHNA and CDR2 YSLEER. V lost 0 bases and J 4 bases, leaving 10 bases between the germline ends. The CDR3 has 14 residues. DNA of the CDR3: TGCGCCAGCAGCCAAGATGGTTCGGATTACGAGCAGTACTTC. Residues: CASSQDGSDYEQYF.

J is TRBJ1-2 and V is TRBV2; D gene ambiguous. V was clipped by 5 bases and J by 6 bases, with 7 bases between them. The CDR3 is 11 residues long. The germline gives CDR1 SNHLY, CDR2 FYNNEI. The CDR3 region is CASSPLDGYTF. The DNA for the CDR3 is TGTGCCAGCAGTCCTCTCGATGGCTACACCTTC.

CDR3 protein: CASSSYRGLPSNEKLFF. CDR3 nucleotides: TGTGCCAGCAGCTCCTACAGGGGGCTTCCATCTAATGAAAAACTGTTTTTT. The chain is built from TRBV5-6 and TRBJ1-4; the match to TRBD1 covers 9 bases. This CDR3 comprises 17 residues. Germline lookup yields CDR1 SGHDT and CDR2 YYEEEE. Germline trimming cut 3 bases from V and 3 bases from J; bases unmatched to any gene: 9.

CDR3: CASGLSEGRTDTQYF. The CDR3 DNA reads TGTGCTAGTGGTTTGTCTGAAGGACGTACAGATACGCAGTATTTT. The J gene is TRBJ2-3, the V gene TRBV12-5; D unclear. Trimming left V 2 bases short and J 3 bases short, with 12 bases between. The CDR3 extends over 15 amino acids. The germline CDR1 and CDR2 sequences are LGHNT and FRNRAP.

CDR3 nucleotide sequence: TGCGCCAGCAGCCACAGCACAGATACGCAGTATTTT. It codes for CASSHSTDTQYF. This chain uses TRBV5-1 with TRBJ2-3; D remains ambiguous. CDR3 size: 12 residues. Looked up from germline, CDR1 is SGHRS and CDR2 is YFSETQ. The V end lost 4 bases, the J end lost 0 bases, and 3 bases lay between the germline ends.

J is TRBJ2-3 and V is TRBV7-8; tentative D call: TRBD1 (5 bases). The CDR3 totals 14 residues. The V gene lost 0 bases and the J gene lost 2 bases, with 6 bases spanning the gap. Germline loops: CDR1 SGHVS, CDR2 FQNEAQ. The CDR3 loop reads CASSLAGLTDTQYF. The CDR3 DNA reads TGTGCCAGCAGCTTAGCGGGGCTCACAGATACGCAGTATTTT. Full variable domain (missing parts from reference TRBV7-8 and TRBJ2-3): GAGVSQSPRYKVAKRGQDVALRCDPISGHVSLFWYQQALGQGPEFLTYFQNEAQLDKSGLPSDRFFAERPEGSVSTLKIQRTQQEDSAVYLCASSLAGLTDTQYFGPGTRLTVL.

This chain uses TRBV6-6 with TRBJ2-3; the match to TRBD1 covers 11 bases. Germline V gene data show CDR1 as MNHNY and CDR2 as SVGAGI (reference sequence). J lost 2 bases, V lost 7 bases, and 8 bases had no gene match. The CDR3 covers 16 residues. CDR3 in amino acids: CASTQRTGGNTDTQYF. CDR3 bases: TGTGCCAGCACCCAACGGACAGGGGGCAACACAGATACGCAGTATTTT.

V usage is TRBV13 and J usage is TRBJ2-3; D not resolved. Germline CDR1 and CDR2: PRHDT and FYEKMQ (reference sequence). The CDR3 has 11 amino acids. V dropped 1 base and J dropped 6 bases, with 2 bases sitting between them. CDR3 region: CASSLDDTQYF. Written as DNA, the CDR3 is TGTGCCAGCAGCTTAGACGATACGCAGTATTTT.

The V call is TRBV28, the J call TRBJ1-5; D might be TRBD1 (6 bases). Trimming removed 0 bases from V and 2 bases from J, with 8 bases in between. Germline V gene data show CDR1 as MDHEN and CDR2 as SYDVKM. CDR3 length equals 15 residues. CDR3 coding DNA: TGTGCCAGCAGTTTATGGTCAGGGGGCAATCAGCCCCAGCATTTT. It codes for CASSLWSGGNQPQHF.

The chain is built from TRBV4-3 and TRBJ2-1, with a tentative D call TRBD2 (7 bases). The CDR3 covers 15 residues. CDR1 and CDR2 from the germline V gene are LGHNA and YSLEER. The V end lost 0 bases, the J end lost 5 bases, and 11 bases lay between the germline ends. The CDR3 loop is CASSQDLGGDNEQFF. In DNA, the CDR3 is TGCGCCAGCAGCCAAGATCTAGGGGGGGACAATGAGCAGTTCTTC.

This chain joins TRBV9 and TRBJ1-1; D is ambiguous. Germline V lookup: CDR1 SGDLS, CDR2 YYNGEE. The CDR3 contains 16 residues. V shed 3 bases and J shed 1 base, with 16 bases lying between them. The CDR3 region has the DNA TGTGCCAGCAGCGCAGGCCGGGGAATGACGAACACTGAAGCTTTCTTT. Translating gives CASSAGRGMTNTEAFF.

This chain uses TRBV28 with TRBJ1-4, with 8 positions matching TRBD1. Trimming cost V 6 bases and J 0 bases; bases outside gene matches: 9. The CDR3 is 17 residues long. Germline V gene lookup returns CDR1 MDHEN and CDR2 SYDVKM. The CDR3 sequence: CASRPGQGGSTNEKLFF. The CDR3 DNA reads as TGTGCCAGCAGGCCCGGACAGGGTGGGTCAACTAATGAAAAACTGTTTTTT.

The chain is built from TRBV7-9 and TRBJ1-4; D is undetermined. V was shortened by 1 base and J by 10 bases, with 10 bases between the two germline ends. CDR1 is SEHNR, CDR2 FQNEAQ, per germline (reference sequence). The CDR3 has 13 amino acids. CDR3: CASSLEGWGKLFF. In nucleotides, the CDR3 is TGTGCCAGCAGCTTAGAAGGTTGGGGAAAACTGTTTTTT.

This sequence joins TRBV5-6 and TRBJ2-2; D possibly corresponds to TRBD1 (5 bases). Germline lookup yields CDR1 SGHDT and CDR2 YYEEEE. This CDR3 has 15 amino acids. Trimming left V 4 bases short and J 4 bases short, with 14 bases between. The CDR3 region is CASSPVGDGTGELFF. CDR3 DNA sequence: TGTGCCAGCAGCCCCGTAGGGGATGGCACCGGGGAGCTGTTTTTT.

V and J are TRBV9 and TRBJ1-1; D perhaps matches TRBD1 (5 bases). CDR3 length equals 14 residues. Trimming pared 4 bases from V and 6 bases from J, leaving 16 bases between. Germline V gives CDR1 SGDLS, CDR2 YYNGEE. This CDR3 reads CASSPVQGSSEAFF. Here the CDR3 DNA reads TGTGCCAGCAGCCCCGTCCAGGGATCCTCTGAAGCTTTCTTT.

This chain joins TRBV6-1 and TRBJ1-1; 9 nucleotides align to TRBD1. Losses at the gene ends were 5 bases for V and 3 bases for J; bases not matched to a gene: 4. CDR3 length: 14 amino acids. Germline V gene lookup returns CDR1 MNHNS and CDR2 SASEGT. As DNA, the CDR3 is TGTGCCAGCAGTCCGACAGGGGGGGACACTGAAGCTTTCTTT. Its protein is CASSPTGGDTEAFF.

This chain connects TRBV9 to TRBJ1-2; no clear D. V shed 3 bases and J shed 4 bases, with 10 bases lying between them. The CDR3 covers 13 residues. Germline V gene lookup returns CDR1 SGDLS and CDR2 YYNGEE. The CDR3 is CASSEPGPYGYTF. CDR3 DNA: TGTGCCAGCAGCGAACCCGGGCCCTATGGCTACACCTTC.

This sequence joins TRBV27 and TRBJ2-5; maybe TRBD2 (6 bases). This CDR3 spans 15 amino acids. V lost 5 bases and J lost 4, with 17 bases in between. Germline V lookup: CDR1 MNHEY, CDR2 SMNVEV (reference sequence). The CDR3 DNA reads as TGTGCCAGCAGTCCCAGCCCCCTAGCGCCAGAGACCCAGTACTTC. Translating gives CASSPSPLAPETQYF.